The 16 T cell receptor beta chains listed next were all sequenced from one sample in a study of T cell repertoires in cytomegalovirus infection. Via MiXCR, TCRdb re-called the reads, giving one row per CDR3 protein. Seen here are around 100,000 distinct CDR3 sequences, 23% observed once, and the top ten hold around 42%. The specimen was CD8+ T cells from PBMCs. These receptor sequences come from a human donor in good health (CMV status not recorded). Some clones in this sample may be carry-over from other donors' samples.

This clonotype was counted ten times or more. The chain links TRBV6-5 to TRBJ2-7, with D hard to call. The V end lost 4 bases, the J end lost 3 bases, and 7 bases lay between the germline ends. Germline loops: CDR1 MNHEY, CDR2 SVGAGI. This CDR3 is built from 12 residues. As DNA, the CDR3 is TGTGCCAGCAGTTCCAACAGCTACGAGCAGTACTTC. It specifies CASSSNSYEQYF.

V gene TRBV12-5 combines with J gene TRBJ2-5; the match to TRBD1 covers 10 bases. The V gene end was trimmed by 3 bases and the J gene end by 4 bases; junction bases not matched to a gene: 5. CDR3 length equals 15 residues. The germline CDR1 and CDR2 sequences are LGHNT and FRNRAP. This CDR3 is CASGLGTGAGETQYF. The CDR3 DNA sequence: TGTGCTAGTGGTTTAGGGACAGGGGCCGGAGAGACCCAGTACTTC.

This clonotype was detected a few times. This chain connects TRBV7-9 to TRBJ2-7; 7 bases map to TRBD2. This CDR3 contains 15 residues. The germline V gene encodes CDR1 SEHNR and CDR2 FQNEAQ (reference sequence). The J segment lost 2 bases and the V segment lost 5 bases, leaving 9 bases of the junction unmatched. CDR3 nucleotides: TGTGCCAGCAGCCCTAGAGCGGGGCCTACCTACGAGCAGTACTTC. It is translated as CASSPRAGPTYEQYF.

The V call is TRBV29-1, the J call TRBJ1-2; the match to TRBD1 covers 7 bases. V shed 6 bases, J shed 6 bases, and the junction held 4 bases outside the gene matches. Germline V gene lookup returns CDR1 SQVTM and CDR2 ANQGSEA. The length of the CDR3 is 11 residues. The CDR3 here is CSVGQGDGYTF. CDR3 nucleotide sequence: TGCAGCGTCGGTCAGGGGGATGGCTACACCTTC.

This clonotype showed up just once. The chain carries TRBV20-1 and TRBJ2-2; 13 bases are a match to TRBD2. Germline values: CDR1 DFQATT, CDR2 SNEGSKA (reference sequence). J gave up 0 bases and V 1 base, and 5 bases lay outside the gene matches. The CDR3 is 18 amino acids. The CDR3 region has the DNA TGCAGTGCTAGAGTCCGGACTAGCGGGGGAGCGAACACCGGGGAGCTGTTTTTT. Translated: CSARVRTSGGANTGELFF.

V usage is TRBV2 and J usage is TRBJ2-7; 9 bases fit TRBD2. The CDR3 is made up of 15 amino acids. Germline V gives CDR1 SNHLY, CDR2 FYNNEI. V was clipped by 8 bases and J by 1 base; unmatched bases: 9. The CDR3 loop reads CASPAGRGGSYEQYF. DNA for the CDR3: TGTGCCAGCCCTGCGGGGCGGGGGGGATCCTACGAGCAGTACTTC.

The sample holds a few counts of this clonotype. CDR3 sequence (DNA): TGTGCCAGCAGCCCCCCCGGACAGGAAGCCGTACTTCAGCCCCAGCATTTT. Translation gives CASSPPGQEAVLQPQHF. The gene calls are TRBV28 and TRBJ1-5; 7 bases align to TRBD1. CDR1 is MDHEN, CDR2 SYDVKM, per germline. The CDR3 extends over 17 amino acids. V lost 6 bases to trimming and J lost 6 bases; unmatched junction nucleotides: 17.

The chain couples TRBV28 to TRBJ2-2; D ambiguous. The CDR3 is 13 amino acids. The germline V and J ends were trimmed by 7 bases and 4 bases, with 10 bases remaining between them. Germline values: CDR1 MDHEN, CDR2 SYDVKM. CDR3: CASMGISTGELFF. The DNA for the CDR3 is TGTGCCAGCATGGGGATTTCCACCGGGGAGCTGTTTTTT.

The table lists this clonotype with many counts. The CDR3 DNA reads TGTGCCAGCAGCTGGACAGGGGATCAGCCCCAGCATTTT. Translation gives CASSWTGDQPQHF. The V call is TRBV6-2 or TRBV6-3, the J call TRBJ1-5, with TRBD1 identical over 9 bases. This CDR3 comprises 13 residues. Germline V lookup: CDR1 MNHEY, CDR2 SVGEGT. V was clipped by 6 bases and J by 5 bases; unmatched bases: 2.

The V call is TRBV19, the J call TRBJ2-1; 9 bases are shared with TRBD1. Germline V gene sequence: CDR1 LNHDA, CDR2 SQIVND (reference sequence). The CDR3 is 14 residues long. V was pared by 6 bases and J by 7 bases, with 7 bases of the junction left unmatched. The CDR3 protein is CASSPGQGGNEQFF. The CDR3 nucleotides are TGTGCCAGTAGCCCGGGACAGGGTGGGAATGAGCAGTTCTTC.

This chain joins TRBV12-3 or TRBV12-4 and TRBJ2-7, with unresolved D. V dropped 7 bases and J dropped 7 bases, with 8 bases sitting between them. The CDR3 length is 10 residues. This chain's CDR3 is CASKGREQYF. The CDR3 nucleotides read TGTGCCAGCAAGGGCCGGGAGCAGTACTTC.

This clonotype has more than one count but fewer than ten. This sequence joins TRBV12-3 or TRBV12-4 and TRBJ2-7, with D perhaps TRBD1 (5 bases). V dropped 6 bases and J dropped 0 bases, with 15 bases sitting between them. The CDR3 spans 15 residues. CDR3 coding DNA: TGTGCCAGCAGCGACAACCAGGGTAGCTCCTACGAGCAGTACTTC. This codes for CASSDNQGSSYEQYF.

The chain joins TRBV6-6 to TRBJ2-7; 7 nucleotides match TRBD2. The V segment lost 7 bases and the J segment 3 bases; nucleotides outside the gene matches: 12. Germline values: CDR1 MNHNY, CDR2 SVGAGI (reference sequence). The CDR3 is 15 amino acids. The CDR3 DNA is TGTGCCAGCACCGCCCTGGGGGGGGGGGTCTACGAGCAGTACTTC. Residues: CASTALGGGVYEQYF.

The J gene is TRBJ1-5, the V gene TRBV6-6, with TRBD1 matching 7 bases. Per germline, CDR1 MNHNY and CDR2 SVGAGI (reference sequence). V was pared by 7 bases and J by 1 base, with 10 bases of the junction left unmatched. The CDR3 sequence is 16 residues long. The CDR3 bases are TGTGCCAGCACCCCACTCAGACAGGGCAGCAATCAGCCCCAGCATTTT. Translating gives CASTPLRQGSNQPQHF.

This clonotype was observed a handful of times. V usage is TRBV20-1 and J usage is TRBJ1-1; no reliable D call. The CDR3 totals 12 residues. Germline values: CDR1 DFQATT, CDR2 SNEGSKA (reference sequence). V lost 0 bases and J 7 bases, leaving 9 bases between the germline ends. The chain's CDR3 is CSAREGGVEAFF. DNA of the CDR3: TGCAGTGCTAGAGAGGGCGGTGTTGAAGCTTTCTTT.

The chain is built from TRBV5-5 and TRBJ2-1; tentatively, D is TRBD1 (6 bases). V was shortened by 5 bases and J by 2 bases, with 11 bases between the two germline ends. Germline V lookup: CDR1 SGHKS, CDR2 YYEKEE (reference sequence). The CDR3 is 14 amino acids. CDR3 in DNA: TGTGCCAGCAGTATACAGGGAGCCTACAATGAGCAGTTCTTC. Translating gives CASSIQGAYNEQFF.